There are many counts of the clone carrying this TCR beta chain. The antigen remains undetermined. Coverage ceases 3 residues before the CDR3 finishes, and the germline J gene fills in the end. The record originates from a study of T cell clonality in common variable immunodeficiency. Heparinized whole blood, roughly 5 to 9 ml, came from each donor. V trimming: 1 base; J trimming: 0 bases; junction bases outside the gene matches: 11. The germline CDR1 and CDR2 sequences are LGHNA and YNFKEQ. The CDR3 runs to 21 residues. Whole-study findings and limits: T cell subpopulation sequencing would be needed to explain CVID clonality. Fewer deletions and N-nucleotide insertions were reportedly seen in common variable immunodeficiency TCR beta sequences. TCRbeta clonality was increased in CVID versus healthy controls.

Only in-frame clones appear in the TCRdb table, and some are missing; sequencing was by immunoSEQ multiplex PCR. Sampling found around 40,000 clones, none seen once. This TCR came from a person between 18 and 75 years old in good health. Material for sequencing was peripheral blood mononuclear cells. The chain combines TRBV4-2 with TRBJ2-4; the match to TRBD2 covers 14 bases. The CDR3 bases that were read are TGTGCCAGCAGCCAAGCCCAGGCGGGGACTAGCGGGAGAAGAGCCAAAAACATT. Translation gives CASSQAQAGTSGRRAKNI. The full CDR3 protein is CASSQAQAGTSGRRAKNIQYF.